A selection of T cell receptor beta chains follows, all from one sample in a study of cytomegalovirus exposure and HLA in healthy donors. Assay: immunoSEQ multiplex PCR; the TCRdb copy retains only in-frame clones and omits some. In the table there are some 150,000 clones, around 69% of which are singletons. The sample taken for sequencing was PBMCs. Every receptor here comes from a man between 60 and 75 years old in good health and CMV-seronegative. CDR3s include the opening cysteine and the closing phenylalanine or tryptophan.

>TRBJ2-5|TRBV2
CATRTDYQETQYF
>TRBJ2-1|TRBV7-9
CASSPWGRQQFF
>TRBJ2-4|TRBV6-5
CASSLGSDNIQYF
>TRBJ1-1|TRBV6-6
CASKPTGTNTEAFF
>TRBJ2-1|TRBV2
CASSGDWAHEQFF
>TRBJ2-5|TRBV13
CASSLVGLAGVEETQYF
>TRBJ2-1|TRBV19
CASSRGSSGMYNEQFF
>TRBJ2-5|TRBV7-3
CASSLTGQSTQYF
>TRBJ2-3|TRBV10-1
CASSGQGGDTQYF
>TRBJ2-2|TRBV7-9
CASSWGRIAGELFF
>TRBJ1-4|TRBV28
CASRTGTNEKLFF
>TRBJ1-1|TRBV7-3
CASSPDRNAEAFF
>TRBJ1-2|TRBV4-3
CASSPLTAHYGYTF
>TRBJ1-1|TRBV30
CAWSRQSTEAFF
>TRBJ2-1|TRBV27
CASSSVAGSYNEQFF
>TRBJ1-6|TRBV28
CASSLHSGRLRNSPLHF
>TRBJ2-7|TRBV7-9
CASSLAPRQGTYEQYF
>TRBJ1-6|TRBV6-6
CASSLLNNSPLHF
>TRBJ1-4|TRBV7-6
CASSPWAGTNEKLFF
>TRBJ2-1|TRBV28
CASSLGRTGLAGEQFF
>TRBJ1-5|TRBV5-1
CASSPEGQTQPQHF
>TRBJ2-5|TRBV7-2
CASSLSTSGQETQYF
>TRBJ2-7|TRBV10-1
CASSPGGSYEQYF
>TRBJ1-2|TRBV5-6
CASSPGAFNYGYTF
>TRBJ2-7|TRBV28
CASRTGTTSYEQYF
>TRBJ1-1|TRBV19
CASSKERGLGEAFF
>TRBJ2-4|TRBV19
CASRERTGLNIQYF
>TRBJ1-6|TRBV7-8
CASSFQGQYNSPLHF
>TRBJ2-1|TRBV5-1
CASSWLAGEFNEQFF
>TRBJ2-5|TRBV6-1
CASRQRDRDQETQYF
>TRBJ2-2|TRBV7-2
CASSSSGTNTGELFF
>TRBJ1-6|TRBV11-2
CASSLQYNSPLHF
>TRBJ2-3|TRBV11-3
CASSFSGSTDTQYF
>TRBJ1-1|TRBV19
CASSPRDNEAFF
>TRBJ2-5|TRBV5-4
CASSPLAGGYQETQYF
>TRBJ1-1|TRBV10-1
CASSESGRVWNTEAFF
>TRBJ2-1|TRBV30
CAWSKGRAWVAGGVEQFF
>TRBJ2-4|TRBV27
CASSLAAQAKNIQYF
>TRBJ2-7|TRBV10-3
CAISEDPGLQGEQYF
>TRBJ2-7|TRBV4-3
CASSLATGLAKNEQYF
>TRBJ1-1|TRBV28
CASSWPPNNREAFF
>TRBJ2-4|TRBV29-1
CSVVGTPRGLAKNIQYF